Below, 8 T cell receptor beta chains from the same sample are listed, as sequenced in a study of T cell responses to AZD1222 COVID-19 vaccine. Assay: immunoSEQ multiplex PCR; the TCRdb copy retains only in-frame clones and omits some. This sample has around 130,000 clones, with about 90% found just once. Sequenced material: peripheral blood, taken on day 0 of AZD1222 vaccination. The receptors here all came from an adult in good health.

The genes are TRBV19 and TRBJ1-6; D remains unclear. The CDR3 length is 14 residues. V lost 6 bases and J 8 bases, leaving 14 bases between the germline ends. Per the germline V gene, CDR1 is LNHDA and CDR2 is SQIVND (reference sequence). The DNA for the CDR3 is TGTGCCAGTAGGGAGATGTCCCCTCATTCACCCCTCCACTTT. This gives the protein CASREMSPHSPLHF.

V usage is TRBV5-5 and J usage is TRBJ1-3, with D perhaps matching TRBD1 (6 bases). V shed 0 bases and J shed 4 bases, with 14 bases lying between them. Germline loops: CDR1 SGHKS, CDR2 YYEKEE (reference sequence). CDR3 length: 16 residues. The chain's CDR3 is CASSLVGAGSGNTIYF. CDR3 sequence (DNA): TGTGCCAGCAGCTTGGTGGGGGCTGGGTCCGGAAACACCATATATTTT.

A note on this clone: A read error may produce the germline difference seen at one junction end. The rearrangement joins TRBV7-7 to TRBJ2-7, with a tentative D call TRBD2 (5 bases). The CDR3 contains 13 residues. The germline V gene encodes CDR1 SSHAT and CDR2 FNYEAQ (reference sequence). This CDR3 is CASSLGEGYEQYF. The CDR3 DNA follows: TGTGCTAGCAGCTTAGGAGAGGGCTACGAGCAGTACTTC.

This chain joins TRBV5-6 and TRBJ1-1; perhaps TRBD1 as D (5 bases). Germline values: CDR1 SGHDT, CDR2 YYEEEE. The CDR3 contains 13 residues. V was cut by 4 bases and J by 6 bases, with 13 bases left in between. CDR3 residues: CASSPAGRSEAFF. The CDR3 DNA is TGTGCCAGCAGCCCGGCGGGGCGATCTGAAGCTTTCTTT.

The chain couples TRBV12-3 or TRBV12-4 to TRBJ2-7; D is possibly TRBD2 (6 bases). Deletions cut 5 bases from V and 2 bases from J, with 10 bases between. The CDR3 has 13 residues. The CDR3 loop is CASSGTLPYEQYF. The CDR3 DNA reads TGTGCCAGCAGTGGGACTCTCCCCTACGAGCAGTACTTC.

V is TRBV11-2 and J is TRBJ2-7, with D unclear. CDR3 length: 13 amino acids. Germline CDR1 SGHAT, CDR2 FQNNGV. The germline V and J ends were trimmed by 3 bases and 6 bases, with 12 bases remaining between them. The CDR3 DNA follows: TGTGCCAGCAGCTTTAACTGGACGTGCGAGCAGTACTTC. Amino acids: CASSFNWTCEQYF.

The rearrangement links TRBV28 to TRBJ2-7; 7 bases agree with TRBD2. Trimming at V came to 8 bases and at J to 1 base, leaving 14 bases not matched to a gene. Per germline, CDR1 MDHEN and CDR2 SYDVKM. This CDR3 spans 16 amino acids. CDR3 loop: CASAPLLGRASYEQYF. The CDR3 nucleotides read TGTGCCAGCGCCCCCCTCCTTGGGAGGGCGTCCTACGAGCAGTACTTC.

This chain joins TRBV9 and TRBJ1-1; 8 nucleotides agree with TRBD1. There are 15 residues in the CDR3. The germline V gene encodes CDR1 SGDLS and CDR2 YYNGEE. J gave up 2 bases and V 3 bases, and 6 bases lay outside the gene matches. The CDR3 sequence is CASSALGQVNTEAFF. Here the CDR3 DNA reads TGTGCCAGCAGCGCATTGGGACAGGTCAACACTGAAGCTTTCTTT. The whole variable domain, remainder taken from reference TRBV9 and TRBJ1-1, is DSGVTQTPKHLITATGQRVTLRCSPRSGDLSVYWYQQSLDQGLQFLIQYYNGEERAKGNILERFSAQQFPDLHSELNLSSLELGDSALYFCASSALGQVNTEAFFGQGTRLTVV.